Presented here are 18 T cell receptor beta chains from one specimen sequenced in a study of T cells after yellow fever vaccination. In TCRdb, the 5' RACE reads were re-called with MiXCR into one record per CDR3 protein. The top ten hold approximately 28% of the sample, which has about 75,000 distinct CDR3 sequences, around 7.7% seen once. The sequences come from CD8+ T cells sorted from PBMCs, collected 10 to 11 days after the first yellow fever vaccination. Receptors were obtained from a man in his late teens or twenties who received the YFV17D yellow fever vaccine.

The chain employs TRBV28 and TRBJ2-5; D possibly corresponds to TRBD2 (5 bases). There are 15 residues in the CDR3. The V gene's germline CDR1 is MDHEN and CDR2 SYDVKM. Trimming cost V 5 bases and J 5 bases, with 18 bases left between them. The CDR3 DNA reads TGTGCCAGCAGTGCACGGGAACTCTTCGGGGAGACCCAGTACTTC. Protein sequence: CASSARELFGETQYF.

The chain recombines TRBV5-5 with TRBJ2-1; TRBD2 matches at 7 bases. CDR3 length: 14 amino acids. V lost 4 bases and J lost 10; bases outside the gene matches: 11. Germline V gene lookup returns CDR1 SGHKS and CDR2 YYEKEE (reference sequence). The CDR3 DNA is TGTGCCAGCAGCCCGGGACTACTGTGCTGGGAGCAGTTCTTC. This gives the protein CASSPGLLCWEQFF.

Many counts were recorded for this clonotype. This sequence joins TRBV3-1 and TRBJ2-1; 12 bases align to TRBD2. The CDR3 is made up of 16 amino acids. Trimming removed 7 bases from V and 2 bases from J; junction bases left unmatched: 6. CDR1 LGHDT and CDR2 YNNKEL come from the germline V gene (reference sequence). CDR3 amino acids: CASTRTSGVAYNEQFF. The CDR3 DNA follows: TGTGCCAGCACCCGGACTAGCGGGGTTGCCTACAATGAGCAGTTCTTC.

This clonotype was observed many times. This chain uses TRBV5-1 with TRBJ2-1; TRBD2 matches at 9 bases. Germline CDR1 SGHRS, CDR2 YFSETQ. The CDR3 is made up of 16 amino acids. The J segment lost 10 bases and the V segment lost 0 bases, leaving 11 bases of the junction unmatched. Here the CDR3 reads CASSLVVGLAGNEQFF. The CDR3 nucleotides read TGCGCCAGCAGCTTGGTAGTAGGGCTAGCGGGGAACGAGCAGTTCTTC.

Ten or more counts support this clonotype. The rearrangement links TRBV7-9 to TRBJ1-4; 8 bases line up with TRBD1. V lost 1 base, J lost 4 bases, and 2 bases stayed unmatched. CDR1 and CDR2 from the germline V gene are SEHNR and FQNEAQ (reference sequence). The CDR3 totals 15 residues. The CDR3 DNA reads TGTGCCAGCAGCTTAGGGACAGGGATTAATGAAAAACTGTTTTTT. The encoded protein is CASSLGTGINEKLFF.

There are a few counts of this clonotype. V and J are TRBV9 and TRBJ2-7, with a weak D call TRBD2 (5 bases). Germline assignment: CDR1 SGDLS and CDR2 YYNGEE. This CDR3 region has 15 residues. Between the trimmed V and J ends, which lost 0 bases and 0 bases, there was a span of 10 bases. CDR3 nucleotides: TGTGCCAGCAGCGTAGCGGCTAGCCTCTCCTACGAGCAGTACTTC. This sequence encodes CASSVAASLSYEQYF.

This clonotype appeared many times. The rearrangement uses TRBV7-9 and TRBJ2-1, with 10 bases fitting TRBD2. The V segment lost 0 bases and the J segment 8 bases; nucleotides outside the gene matches: 7. In germline, CDR1 is SEHNR, CDR2 FQNEAQ (reference sequence). The CDR3 is made up of 16 amino acids. The DNA of the CDR3 is TGTGCCAGCAGCTTAGCTCTAGCGGGGGCCGGGGATGAGCAGTTCTTC. Translated, it gives CASSLALAGAGDEQFF.

This clonotype was detected ten times or more. The rearrangement joins TRBV28 to TRBJ2-2; a possible D gene is TRBD2 (5 bases). CDR3 length: 13 residues. Germline CDR1 MDHEN, CDR2 SYDVKM. The V and J ends lost 5 bases and 1 base respectively, with 5 bases between them. CDR3 region: CASSRGNTGELFF. The CDR3 DNA follows: TGTGCCAGCAGTCGGGGGAACACCGGGGAGCTGTTTTTT.

V is TRBV6-5 and J is TRBJ2-2, with D hard to call. This CDR3 spans 12 amino acids. The germline CDR1 and CDR2 sequences are MNHEY and SVGAGI. Between the trimmed V and J ends, which lost 0 bases and 6 bases, there was a span of 2 bases. DNA of the CDR3: TGTGCCAGCAGTTACTCCGCCGGGGAGCTGTTTTTT. As protein: CASSYSAGELFF.

This clonotype was found many times. The rearrangement joins TRBV7-8 to TRBJ1-2, with 9 nucleotides matching TRBD1. After removal of 5 bases from V and 4 bases from J, the junction contained 8 bases not matched to a gene. Germline CDR1 reads SGHVS; CDR2 reads FQNEAQ. There are 15 residues in the CDR3. CDR3 DNA: TGTGCCAGCAGCCCGGGACAGGGAGTGGGCTATGGCTACACCTTC. Its protein is CASSPGQGVGYGYTF.

This clonotype was seen ten or more times. The gene calls are TRBV7-9 and TRBJ1-5; 7 bases line up with TRBD1. Germline CDR1 reads SEHNR; CDR2 reads FQNEAQ (reference sequence). The CDR3 has 14 amino acids. With 3 bases clipped from V and 3 bases from J, the junction kept 2 bases outside the gene matches. The CDR3 here is CASSLGQSNQPQHF. The CDR3, as DNA: TGTGCCAGCAGCTTGGGACAGTCCAATCAGCCCCAGCATTTT.

This clonotype was seen a few times. The chain is built from TRBV5-1 and TRBJ2-3; 14 bases line up with TRBD2. With 4 bases clipped from V and 6 bases from J, the junction kept 7 bases outside the gene matches. The CDR3 is made up of 16 amino acids. The germline gives CDR1 SGHRS, CDR2 YFSETQ. As DNA, the CDR3 is TGCGCCAGCAGCCCAGGACTAGCGGGGGGCCGCGATACGCAGTATTTT. Residues: CASSPGLAGGRDTQYF.

This clonotype came up many times. The chain recombines TRBV4-2 with TRBJ1-1, with D possibly being TRBD1 (5 bases). Per the germline V gene, CDR1 is LGHNA and CDR2 is YNFKEQ. The length of the CDR3 is 18 residues. V lost 0 bases, J lost 2 bases, and 19 bases lay in between. The CDR3 DNA sequence: TGTGCCAGCAGCCAAGATGAGCGGGCTACAGGTCTTAACACTGAAGCTTTCTTT. Protein: CASSQDERATGLNTEAFF.

This clonotype was observed many times. The chain uses TRBV6-6 and TRBJ2-7; D is uncertain. The CDR3 covers 13 residues. Trimming left V 0 bases short and J 4 bases short, with 7 bases between. Germline assignment: CDR1 MNHNY and CDR2 SVGAGI (reference sequence). The chain's CDR3 is CASSYSVGYEQYV. CDR3 DNA sequence: TGTGCCAGCAGTTACTCAGTCGGGTACGAGCAGTACGTC.

This clonotype was seen many times. V and J are TRBV30 and TRBJ2-7; D uncertain. Deletions cut 3 bases from V and 3 bases from J, with 15 bases between. Germline assignment: CDR1 GTSNPN and CDR2 SVGIG (reference sequence). The CDR3 has 14 residues. CDR3 DNA: TGTGCCTGGAGCGGTGACACTTCCCGCTACGAGCAGTACTTC. Protein sequence: CAWSGDTSRYEQYF.

This clonotype was recorded many times. The genes are TRBV12-3 or TRBV12-4 and TRBJ2-7, with a possible D match to TRBD1 (5 bases). This CDR3 has 14 amino acids. V lost 4 bases, J lost 4 bases, and 14 bases lay in between. DNA of the CDR3: TGTGCCAGCAGTTCTGCAGGGTCCTCTTACGAGCAGTACTTC. Translation: CASSSAGSSYEQYF.

CDR3 nucleotide sequence: TGTGCCAGCGGAAGGACCGGCATGAACACTGAAGCTTTCTTT. This translates into CASGRTGMNTEAFF. The rearrangement uses TRBV5-8 and TRBJ1-1; no definite D call. Between the trimmed V and J ends, which lost 7 bases and 0 bases, there was a span of 13 bases. Per germline, CDR1 SGHTS and CDR2 YDEGEE. The CDR3 spans 14 residues. The entire variable domain, with the rest obtained from reference TRBV5-8 and TRBJ1-1, is as follows: EAGVTQSPTHLIKTRGQQATLRCSPISGHTSVYWYQQALGLGLQFLLWYDEGEERNRGNFPPRFSGRQFPNYSSELNVNALELEDSALYLCASGRTGMNTEAFFGQGTRLTVV.

This clonotype appeared a single time. At one boundary the junction diverges from the germline segment, which might be a read error. The chain employs TRBV2 and TRBJ2-5; 12 bases match TRBD2. Germline CDR1 and CDR2: SNHLY and FYNNEI. There are 18 residues in the CDR3. CDR3 sequence: CAISLTSGGRREEETQYF. The CDR3 DNA reads TGTGCCATCAGTTTAACTAGCGGGGGGAGAAGGGAGGAAGAGACCCAGTACTTC. Full variable domain (remainder filled in from reference TRBV2 and TRBJ2-5): EPEVTQTPSHQVTQMGQEVILRCVPISNHLYFYWYRQILGQKVEFLVSFYNNEISEKSEIFDDQFSVERPDGSNFTLKIRSTKLEDSAMYFCAISLTSGGRREEETQYFGPGTRLLVL.